This T cell receptor beta chain was retrieved from a study of CD8 T cells in Susac syndrome. When the RNA was reverse transcribed, random hexamers were used with an input of 0.5 to 1 ug. Multiplex immunoSEQ PCR targeted 54 Vbeta and 13 Jbeta TCR beta segments. TCRdb re-called the immunoSEQ multiplex PCR reads through MiXCR, storing one row per CDR3 protein. Here the sample spans some 200,000 distinct CDR3 sequences, 95% being singletons. Sequencing targeted TCR beta in blood CD8+ and CD4+ T cells. Bulk CD8+ and CD4+ cells came from magnetic negative isolation; CD8+ TEMRA by FACS. This CDR3 spans 11 amino acids. V was cut by 4 bases and J by 9 bases, with 11 bases left in between. CDR1 SQVTM and CDR2 ANQGSEA come from the germline V gene.

V usage is TRBV29-1 and J usage is TRBJ2-3; D may be TRBD2 (5 bases). What was sequenced was CD4+ T cells from PBMCs. The sequence was obtained from a human donor with multiple sclerosis. The CDR3 spells CSVGFGGTQYF. The DNA of the CDR3 is TGCAGCGTTGGTTTCGGAGGCACGCAGTATTTT.